These 23 T cell receptor beta chains were sequenced from one sample in a study of blood T cells in healthy people across ages. Together with a sample-barcoded 5' primer, a J-beta primer mix was included in a second PCR lasting roughly 6 to 12 cycles. TCRdb reprocessed the 5' RACE reads with MiXCR, giving one entry per CDR3 protein. In the table there are about 1.4 million distinct CDR3 sequences, approximately 59% of which are singletons. Sequencing was done on a sample of blood. The receptors stem from a man aged 18 to 29 in good health.

The CDR3 is CASSLRAGRVTEAFF. The CDR3 DNA follows: TGTGCCAGCAGTTTAAGGGCAGGGAGGGTTACTGAAGCTTTCTTT. This sequence joins TRBV12-3 or TRBV12-4 and TRBJ1-1, with D perhaps TRBD1 (5 bases). This CDR3 spans 15 amino acids. V gave up 2 bases and J gave up 5 bases, with 15 bases separating them.

The chain joins TRBV6-1 to TRBJ2-5; 8 bases map to TRBD2. The CDR3 spans 15 residues. The germline gives CDR1 MNHNS, CDR2 SASEGT. Trimming took 6 bases from V and 11 from J; bases not matched to a gene: 17. The CDR3 nucleotides read TGTGCCAGCAGCCTTACTACTAGCGGTGGATCAGGGCAGTACTTC. Translation: CASSLTTSGGSGQYF.

The chain has TRBV6-1 and TRBJ1-1; D gene ambiguous. This CDR3 comprises 13 residues. Germline V gene data show CDR1 as MNHNS and CDR2 as SASEGT. V lost 1 base and J 8 bases, leaving 11 bases between the germline ends. The CDR3 here is CASSEVSDIEAFF. The CDR3 DNA reads TGTGCCAGCAGTGAAGTAAGTGATATCGAAGCTTTCTTT.

The gene calls are TRBV7-2 and TRBJ1-5; D may be TRBD1 (5 bases). The CDR3 spans 14 residues. The V and J ends lost 5 bases and 7 bases respectively, with 15 bases between them. From germline, CDR1 is SGHTA and CDR2 FQGNSA. CDR3 nucleotides: TGTGCCAGCAGCGTGGGGGGAAATGGGCAGCCCCAGCATTTT. This sequence encodes CASSVGGNGQPQHF.

J is TRBJ2-1 and V is TRBV4-3; 7 bases match TRBD1. Germline trimming cut 0 bases from V and 4 bases from J; bases unmatched to any gene: 15. Looked up from germline, CDR1 is LGHNA and CDR2 is YSLEER. This CDR3 is built from 19 residues. CDR3 loop: CASSQDRALVGTEYNEQFF. Written as DNA, the CDR3 is TGCGCCAGCAGCCAAGATAGGGCACTTGTAGGGACAGAATACAATGAGCAGTTCTTC.

This clonotype came up a few times. V gene TRBV10-1 combines with J gene TRBJ2-4, with D perhaps matching TRBD1 or TRBD2 (5 bases each). This CDR3 spans 13 amino acids. Trimming took 4 bases from V and 14 from J, leaving 18 bases between them. Germline CDR1 and CDR2: WNHNN and SYGVQD (reference sequence). Here the CDR3 reads CASSAGTTRVEYF. CDR3 sequence (DNA): TGCGCCAGCAGTGCCGGGACCACCCGGGTGGAGTACTTC.

This chain connects TRBV4-1 to TRBJ2-4; 7 bases are a match to TRBD2. Germline CDR1 reads MGHRA; CDR2 reads YSYEKL. Unmatched junction bases numbered 19, after V lost 1 base and J lost 13 bases. The CDR3 covers 17 residues. CDR3 region: CASSQGLAGDTYNEQYF. The CDR3 DNA reads TGCGCCAGCAGCCAAGGATTGGCGGGGGATACCTACAATGAGCAGTACTTC.

The chain joins TRBV7-9 to TRBJ1-4; TRBD1 might be the D (5 bases). Germline CDR1 SEHNR, CDR2 FQNEAQ (reference sequence). The V gene lost 5 bases and the J gene lost 5 bases, with 21 bases spanning the gap. The CDR3 is 17 residues long. The CDR3 is CASSAPDTTWGNEKLFF. The CDR3 bases are TGTGCCAGCAGCGCGCCTGACACCACATGGGGGAATGAAAAACTGTTTTTT.

This chain links TRBV10-3 with TRBJ2-1; 7 bases fit TRBD2. With the DNA end fitting TRBJ2-7 better, the J assignment may be wrong. The V gene's germline CDR1 is ENHRY and CDR2 SYGVKD. The CDR3 spans 20 residues. CDR3 in DNA: TGTGCCATCAGTGACCCTCTAGCGGAGGAAAATCCTAGCTCCTACAACGAGCAGTACTTC. Residues: CAISDPLAEENPSSYNEQYF.

This clonotype was detected a few times. The rearrangement joins TRBV14 to TRBJ2-5; D may be TRBD2 (5 bases). The CDR3 is 14 residues long. In germline, CDR1 is SGHDN, CDR2 FVKESK. V was shortened by 2 bases and J by 2 bases, with 9 bases between the two germline ends. The CDR3 nucleotides read TGTGCCAGCAGCCAATGGAGAGGGCAAGAGACCCAGTACTTC. This codes for CASSQWRGQETQYF.

Regarding this clonotype: One end of the junction is discordant with germline, which a read error may explain. The CDR3 region is CSFRGSSYKEQFF. CDR3 DNA: TGCAGTTTCCGGGGGAGTAGCTACAAGGAGCAGTTCTTC. The chain employs TRBV20-1 and TRBJ2-1; D is possibly TRBD2 (6 bases). Germline V gene sequence: CDR1 DFQATT, CDR2 SNEGSKA (reference sequence). The CDR3 extends over 13 amino acids.

The chain combines TRBV27 with TRBJ1-5, with TRBD1 as a possible D gene (6 bases). V lost 6 bases, J lost 4 bases, and 13 bases lay in between. Germline V gene data show CDR1 as MNHEY and CDR2 as SMNVEV (reference sequence). The CDR3 has 14 residues. The DNA of the CDR3 is TGTGCCAGCAGGACCGGGACATCGAATCAGCCCCAGCATTTT. As protein: CASRTGTSNQPQHF.

CDR3 residues: CASSQAGTGALYEQYF. The CDR3 DNA reads TGTGCCAGCAGCCAGGCGGGGACAGGGGCCCTCTACGAGCAGTACTTC. This chain links TRBV4-2 with TRBJ2-7, with 10 bases aligning to TRBD1. The CDR3 sequence is 16 residues long. Looked up from germline, CDR1 is LGHNA and CDR2 is YNFKEQ. The V gene end was trimmed by 3 bases and the J gene end by 3 bases; junction bases not matched to a gene: 8.

The genes are TRBV4-2 and TRBJ2-1, with a weak D call TRBD2 (6 bases). V was cut by 8 bases and J by 7 bases, with 24 bases left in between. Germline V gene sequence: CDR1 LGHNA, CDR2 YNFKEQ. CDR3 length: 16 residues. DNA of the CDR3: TGTGCCAGCTGGGCCGGGGCGGGAAGGGGAAAAAATGAGCAGTTCTTC. It specifies CASWAGAGRGKNEQFF.

Only a few counts were recorded for this clonotype. This chain connects TRBV20-1 to TRBJ2-7; 9 bases are shared with TRBD2. Germline V lookup: CDR1 DFQATT, CDR2 SNEGSKA (reference sequence). After removal of 0 bases from V and 2 bases from J, the junction contained 8 bases not matched to a gene. The CDR3 contains 16 residues. This chain's CDR3 is CSARDQLAGRPYEQYF. DNA for the CDR3: TGCAGTGCTAGAGATCAGCTAGCGGGGAGACCCTACGAGCAGTACTTC.

V and J are TRBV3-1 and TRBJ2-7; D remains unclear. The CDR3 spans 14 residues. V was trimmed by 1 base and J by 0 bases, leaving 7 bases between them. Germline values: CDR1 LGHDT, CDR2 YNNKEL (reference sequence). Here the CDR3 DNA reads TGTGCCAGCAGCCAAGGGCGATACTCCTACGAGCAGTACTTC. It encodes CASSQGRYSYEQYF.

The rearrangement links TRBV20-1 to TRBJ2-7, with TRBD2 as a possible D gene (7 bases). The CDR3 is 15 residues long. Germline lookup yields CDR1 DFQATT and CDR2 SNEGSKA (reference sequence). V lost 6 bases and J 2 bases, leaving 20 bases between the germline ends. CDR3 region: CSAPIRGGTTYEQYF. Here the CDR3 DNA reads TGCAGTGCCCCTATAAGGGGGGGAACGACCTACGAGCAGTACTTC.

The rearrangement joins TRBV5-1 to TRBJ2-7, with a possible D match to TRBD2 (6 bases). Between the trimmed V and J ends, which lost 5 bases and 2 bases, there was a span of 14 bases. The length of the CDR3 is 14 residues. Germline loops: CDR1 SGHRS, CDR2 YFSETQ. CDR3: CASSREAGPYEQYF. Written as DNA, the CDR3 is TGCGCCAGCAGTAGGGAGGCTGGTCCCTACGAGCAGTACTTC.

The chain links TRBV27 to TRBJ2-1; D remains ambiguous. The CDR3 covers 12 residues. Germline CDR1 MNHEY, CDR2 SMNVEV (reference sequence). V was pared by 3 bases and J by 9 bases, with 9 bases between. The DNA of the CDR3 is TGTGCCAGCAGTTTCAATACGGGTGAGCAGTTCTTC. It is translated as CASSFNTGEQFF.

The CDR3 nucleotides are TGCGCCAGCAGCCATGGGGAACTAGCGGGCGTGAGCTCCTACAATGAGCAGTTCTTC. Its translation: CASSHGELAGVSSYNEQFF. V is TRBV4-3 and J is TRBJ2-1; 9 bases map to TRBD2. Trimming removed 3 bases from V and 0 bases from J; junction bases left unmatched: 12. Germline CDR1 reads LGHNA; CDR2 reads YSLEER. The CDR3 is 19 residues long.

The chain employs TRBV27 and TRBJ2-7; 10 bases agree with TRBD1. Germline V gives CDR1 MNHEY, CDR2 SMNVEV (reference sequence). The CDR3 totals 15 residues. Trimming at V came to 10 bases and at J to 4 bases, leaving 13 bases not matched to a gene. The CDR3 coding sequence is TGTGCCAACAGACTCGGACAGGGGGTATTGTACGAGCAGTACTTC. It specifies CANRLGQGVLYEQYF.

The chain couples TRBV7-2 to TRBJ2-7, with TRBD1 matching over 7 bases. Germline V lookup: CDR1 SGHTA, CDR2 FQGNSA. V shed 6 bases and J 4 bases; nucleotides not matched to a gene: 9. The CDR3 has 14 amino acids. The CDR3: CASRETGVTYEQYF. DNA for the CDR3: TGTGCCAGCAGGGAAACAGGGGTTACGTACGAGCAGTACTTC. The whole variable domain, filled in from reference TRBV7-2 and TRBJ2-7, reads GAGVSQSPSNKVTEKGKDVELRCDPISGHTALYWYRQSLGQGLEFLIYFQGNSAPDKSGLPSDRFSAERTGGSVSTLTIQRTQQEDSAVYLCASRETGVTYEQYFGPGTRLTVT.

A note on this clonotype: Mismatch with germline at one junction end may stem from a read error. The chain uses TRBV25-1 and TRBJ2-7; D is unclear. The CDR3 runs to 13 residues. Germline V gene data show CDR1 as MGHDK and CDR2 as SYGVNS. Written as DNA, the CDR3 is TGTGCCAGCACGGTAGGGAACTCCGACGAGCAGTACTTC. The encoded protein is CASTVGNSDEQYF.